The source of this TCR beta chain is a study of T-cell reconstitution after alpha-beta-depleted transplantation in children. Unique molecular identifiers featured in how the TCRbeta library was prepared. TCRdb recomputed calls from the PCR reads with MiXCR, one row per CDR3 protein. Of 500,000 or so distinct CDR3 sequences in the sample, over 10% were seen once. The CDR3 totals 12 residues. V shed 8 bases, J shed 6 bases, and the junction held 5 bases outside the gene matches. The receptor's source is a female patient aged 2 to 10 who had a stem cell transplant for aplastic anemia, so the T cells may come from the graft donor. Sequences were derived from PBMCs, mostly from graft donor cells, sampled 180 days after TCRalphabeta/CD19-depleted stem cell transplant. The chain joins TRBV12-3 or TRBV12-4 to TRBJ2-7, with 9 bases aligning to TRBD1. The CDR3 bases are TGTGCCAGCGGGACAGGGCGTAGCGAGCAGTACTTC. Translation gives CASGTGRSEQYF.